This T cell receptor beta chain was profiled in a study of blood T cell repertoires in COVID-19. Whole-study context: Sources were T cells, B-cell-depleted T cells, or PBMCs; the material itself was cDNA or gDNA.

Germline CDR1 and CDR2: MNHNY and SVGAGI (reference sequence). The CDR3 has 15 amino acids. With 6 bases removed from V and 0 bases from J, the gap between germline ends came to 15 bases. Original data processing: How many nucleated cells were present was estimated from reference gene primer amplification. Sequencing used immunoSEQ multiplex PCR; TCRdb keeps in-frame clones, though not all of them. V, J and clone size reflect that table, while D and trimming were determined from the DNA. The table lists 110,000 to 150,000 clones, around 80% of them singletons, with around 4% in the top ten. This TCR derives from a man aged 60-69 years with acute or convalescent COVID-19. This chain uses TRBV6-6 with TRBJ2-7; maybe TRBD1 (6 bases). The sample comprised peripheral blood. The CDR3 region has the DNA TGTGCCAGCAGGGACGACAGGAGAAGCTCCTACGAGCAGTACTTC. Its protein product is CASRDDRRSSYEQYF.